What follows describes a single TCR beta chain. Its antigen is not yet known. It has no much larger one-base neighbor in the sample; base qualities were not kept. This record belongs to a study of T cell responses to AZD1222 COVID-19 vaccine (dated by TCRdb to the early 2020s). In the study overall: Because spike-specific TCR depth and breadth did not differ between the two schedules, AZD1222 recipients who got a second dose at roughly 4 weeks were pooled with those who got a second dose at roughly 12 weeks. A total of 233 trial participants underwent TCR sequencing, of whom under 220 had received two doses of AZD1222 and roughly 26 had received two doses of the MenACWY control vaccine. Enrollment into the trials was organized by age into subgroups of 18-55, 56-69 and 70-plus years, and those subgroups contained approximately 150, 30 and 60 TCR-sequenced participants, respectively.

The CDR3 regions of human TCRbeta chains were analyzed by immunosequencing. Turning to the authors' computational methods: TCRs in the repertoires were matched against a reference library of SARS-CoV-2-specific TCRs that had been generated with the MIRA antigen-specificity platform. Breadth meant the fraction of unique TCRs that were SARS-CoV-2-associated, whereas depth meant the fraction of total T cells that were SARS-CoV-2-associated. Using the MIRA data, every spike-specific TCR was mapped to the spike region that the TCR reacted to and assigned to either a CD4 or a CD8 class. Log10-transformed breadth and depth values were compared by one-way ANOVA with Sidak's multiple comparisons tests. TCRdb re-hosts the immuneACCESS table, in-frame sequences only. Its copies lack some clones; in the studies checked, an unresolved V gene accounts for under half of them, and the cause for the rest is not known. That table gives V, J and clone size, and the DNA gave D and trimming. The sample table records 110,000 to 150,000 clones; 80% to 90% of these occur just once. The biggest ten clones account for more than 7% of the sample.

General conclusions and limits of the study: The vaccine-associated CD4 TCRs covered the entire spike protein, and the dominant responses fell in regions 160-218 and 743-854. Spike-specific TCR breadth and depth rose significantly after two AZD1222 doses compared with day 0 and with MenACWY recipients. No day 14 peak-response samples were available, so repertoires were characterized only after the peak T cell response. Participants were mostly white British and included more females than males, and it was suggested by the authors that clonal diversity may have been underestimated. The 56-69-year group was small, and its depth increase did not reach significance, likely because of low power. Conclusions about previously exposed vaccinees are limited, since just six AZD1222 recipients were seropositive for SARS-CoV-2 at baseline. Reportedly, almost half of the unique spike-specific TCRs recognized epitopes lying outside the regions that are mutated in the B.1.351 and B.1.1.7 variants.

There are 14 amino acids in the CDR3, from cysteine to phenylalanine inclusive. The entry retains the CDR3 DNA only, 42 bases that are in frame from base 1. V sheds 4 bases and J sheds 6 bases, leaving 13 bases between their ends. The germline V gene specifies SGHDN as CDR1 and FVKESK as CDR2. Taken with the paper, the label for time point translates to: baseline before first vaccination. Vaccinee samples were obtained from the UK trials COV001 and COV002, which included a single-blind randomized controlled phase 2/3 trial of AZD1222 (ChAdOx1 nCoV-19) in healthy adults. For TCRbeta chain sequencing, PBMC samples were collected from trial participants at day 0 and at day 28 after the second dose.

The starting material was peripheral blood, obtained on day 0 of AZD1222 vaccination. This receptor was obtained from an adult in good health. The chain couples TRBV14 to TRBJ2-1, with no D gene named confidently. The sequenced DNA is TGTGCCAGCAGCCGCTTTAGAAACCTCAATGAGCAGTTCTTC. Its translation reads: CASSRFRNLNEQFF.